This T cell receptor beta chain came from a study of CD8+ T cells in alopecia areata. The sequencing template was cDNA reverse transcribed from extracted RNA. Generated by immunoSEQ multiplex PCR, the TCRdb table keeps only in-frame clones and is missing some. The table lists 160,000 or so clones, approximately 52% of them singletons. Germline CDR1 is SGHRS and CDR2 is YFSETQ. The length of the CDR3 is 13 residues. The J segment lost 3 bases and the V segment lost 6 bases, leaving 3 bases of the junction unmatched. This clone occurred a few times. As for treatment: oral pan-JAK inhibitor, 5-10 mg twice daily.

The V gene is TRBV5-1, the J gene TRBJ2-7; the match to TRBD1 covers 10 bases. The material sequenced was CD4+ T cells sorted from blood, taken at roughly week 55, from a patient treated with tofacitinib. This TCR was recovered from a human donor with alopecia areata. CDR3 coding DNA: TGCGCCAGCATTGGACAGGGGGGCTACGAGCAGTACTTC. It yields the protein CASIGQGGYEQYF.